The TCR beta chain under discussion was sequenced for a study of HIV-infected patients and healthy controls. Study conclusions and caveats: Compared with controls, mean Gini indices were significantly raised in HIV-infected repertoires, possibly indicating oligoclonality.

Reverse transcription used 450 to 550 ng RNA and constant-region primers for alpha and beta. Separate chain-specific third strand synthesis with multiplexing indices produced the alpha and beta libraries. One primer pair amplified all rearrangements per chain; each cDNA got molecular barcodes. TCRdb re-derived calls from the 5' RACE reads in MiXCR, one entry per CDR3 protein. The sample records fewer than 4,500 distinct CDR3 sequences, roughly 8% being singletons. The CDR3 has 16 amino acids. Germline CDR1 LNHDA, CDR2 SQIVND (reference sequence). V gave up 2 bases and J gave up 6 bases, with 17 bases separating them. All unsorted peripheral T cells were captured because whole blood was used without fractionation. Enrollment excluded donors with tumors, hepatitis B or C, or recent vaccination. This clonotype was observed a few times. As yet, its antigen is unknown.

The specimen comprised blood, sampled before antiretroviral therapy. The TCR originated in an adult with HIV infection. The rearrangement links TRBV19 to TRBJ1-5; D is perhaps TRBD1 (6 bases). In nucleotides, the CDR3 is TGTGCCAGTAGTATAAATCGTGGGGGGCGCAGTCAGCCCCAGCATTTT. Its translation: CASSINRGGRSQPQHF.